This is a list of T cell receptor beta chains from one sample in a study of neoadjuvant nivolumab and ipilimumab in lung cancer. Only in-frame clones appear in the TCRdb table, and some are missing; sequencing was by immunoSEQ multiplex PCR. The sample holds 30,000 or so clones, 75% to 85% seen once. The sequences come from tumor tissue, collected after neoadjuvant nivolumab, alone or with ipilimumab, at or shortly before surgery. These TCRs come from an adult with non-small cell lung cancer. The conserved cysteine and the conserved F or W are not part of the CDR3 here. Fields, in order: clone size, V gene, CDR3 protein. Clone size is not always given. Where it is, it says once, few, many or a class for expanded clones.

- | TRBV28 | ASSFASGGPATQY
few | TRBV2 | ASSRTAQDQPQH
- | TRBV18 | ASSATDTQY
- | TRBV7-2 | ASSLAEFLYGYT
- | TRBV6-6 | ASRPGTSGYNEQF
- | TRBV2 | ASSDGTKNTEAF
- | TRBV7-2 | ASSDVPQETQY
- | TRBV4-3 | ASSQDRTGNGNTIY
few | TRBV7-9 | ASSSSGQGAGQPQH
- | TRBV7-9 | ASNRQGNAGETQY
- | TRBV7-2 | ASSFRWEYTDTQY
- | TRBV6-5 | ASSPDSHDQPQH
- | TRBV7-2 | ASSSTDTQY
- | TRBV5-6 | ASSLELLGVDEQF
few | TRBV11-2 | ASSLNPGSTDTQY
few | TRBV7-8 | ASSFISIGGSGQF
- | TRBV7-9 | ASSLFGEETQY
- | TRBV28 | ASRERGSTQPQH
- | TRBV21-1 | ASSKGPTYEQY
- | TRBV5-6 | ASSQPYDEQY
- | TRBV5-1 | ASSLGPTSAKETQY
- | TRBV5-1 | ASSLGLINEQF
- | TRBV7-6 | ASSGGRGTEAF
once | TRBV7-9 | ASSLSGDTQY
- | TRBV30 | AWSVPGRGYNEQF